The 5 T cell receptor beta chains in this list originate from one sample, sequenced in a study of beta chain features in type 1 diabetes (dated by TCRdb to the late 2010s). The protocol used for the library was the immunoSEQ multiplex PCR assay. The High Capacity cDNA Reverse Transcription Kit was used to reverse transcribe all of the isolated RNA, meaning that expressed TCRB transcripts were what got sequenced. Entries here come from immuneACCESS through TCRdb and include only in-frame sequences with V and J called. Some clones fail to appear in such tables; in the studies checked, an unresolved V gene covers under half of the shortfall, and the cause of the remainder is unknown. This sample holds over 700,000 clones; about a sixth were observed only once. The top ten hold roughly 0.025% of the sample. Sequencing used naive CD4+ T cells from blood. The cell subset or site label on this specimen signifies: true naive CD4+ T cells. The receptors shown here come from a woman aged 18 to 35 in good health.

About this clone itself: Other DNA sequences in the same sample also yield this CDR3. The chain has TRBV18 and TRBJ1-1; weak D call: TRBD1 (5 bases). Germline values: CDR1 KGHSH, CDR2 LQKENI. Trimming removed 3 bases from V and 4 bases from J, with 12 bases in between. This CDR3 has 14 residues. CDR3 sequence (DNA): TGTGCCAGCTCACCGTCCCAGGGATTCACTGAAGCTTTCTTT. This codes for CASSPSQGFTEAFF.

This clone was counted between two and nine times. The rearrangement links TRBV7-9 to TRBJ1-4; 8 bases agree with TRBD1. Germline values: CDR1 SEHNR, CDR2 FQNEAQ (reference sequence). The CDR3 totals 15 residues. The V segment lost 5 bases and the J segment 0 bases; nucleotides outside the gene matches: 2. The CDR3 DNA reads as TGTGCCAGCAGCCAGGACAGGGCAACTAATGAAAAACTGTTTTTT. Protein sequence: CASSQDRATNEKLFF.

This clone occurred a few times. The rearrangement links TRBV2 to TRBJ2-5; 7 positions agree with TRBD1. V trimming: 6 bases; J trimming: 4 bases; junction bases outside the gene matches: 8. The length of the CDR3 is 14 residues. Looked up from germline, CDR1 is SNHLY and CDR2 is FYNNEI. This CDR3 reads CASREKTGRETQYF. The CDR3 region has the DNA TGTGCCAGCAGAGAAAAGACAGGGAGAGAGACCCAGTACTTC.

The chain combines TRBV4-3 with TRBJ2-2, with a possible D match to TRBD1 (6 bases). The length of the CDR3 is 18 residues. Trimming cost V 1 base and J 6 bases, with 21 bases left between them. Germline-derived CDR1 and CDR2 are LGHNA and YSLEER. The DNA of the CDR3 is TGCGCCAGCAGCCAAGGTCTCCGAGCAGGGGTCCACCCCGGGGAGCTGTTTTTT. Its protein product is CASSQGLRAGVHPGELFF.

This clone was counted only a few times. The genes are TRBV7-9 and TRBJ1-5; D not resolved. V was pared by 2 bases and J by 2 bases, with 10 bases between. This CDR3 has 15 amino acids. CDR1 SEHNR and CDR2 FQNEAQ come from the germline V gene (reference sequence). The chain's CDR3 is CASSLSGRGNQPQHF. The CDR3 DNA reads as TGTGCCAGCAGCTTATCGGGTAGGGGCAATCAGCCCCAGCATTTT. Combining the CDR3 with reference TRBV7-9 and TRBJ1-5 gives the whole variable domain DTGVSQNPRHKITKRGQNVTFRCDPISEHNRLYWYRQTLGQGPEFLTYFQNEAQLEKSRLLSDRFSAERPKGSFSTLEIQRTEQGDSAMYLCASSLSGRGNQPQHFGDGTRLSIL.